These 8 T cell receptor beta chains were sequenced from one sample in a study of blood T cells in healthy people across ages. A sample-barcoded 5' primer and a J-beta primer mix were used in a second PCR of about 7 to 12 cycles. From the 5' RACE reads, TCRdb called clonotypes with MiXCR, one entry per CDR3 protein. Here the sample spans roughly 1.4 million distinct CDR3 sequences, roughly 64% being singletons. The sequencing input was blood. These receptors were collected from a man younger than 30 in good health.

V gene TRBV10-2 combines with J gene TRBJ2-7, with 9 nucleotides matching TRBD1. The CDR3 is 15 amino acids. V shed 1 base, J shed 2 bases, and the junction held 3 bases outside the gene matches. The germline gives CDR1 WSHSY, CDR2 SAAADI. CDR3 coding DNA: TGCGCCAGCAGTGAGTACGGGACAGGGCCCTACGAGCAGTACTTC. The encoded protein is CASSEYGTGPYEQYF.

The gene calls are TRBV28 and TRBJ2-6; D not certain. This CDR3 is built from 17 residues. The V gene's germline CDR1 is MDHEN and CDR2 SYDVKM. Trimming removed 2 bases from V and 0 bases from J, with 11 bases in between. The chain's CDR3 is CASSLRPSSSGANVLTF. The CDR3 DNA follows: TGTGCCAGCAGTTTAAGGCCTTCCTCCTCTGGGGCCAACGTCCTGACTTTC.

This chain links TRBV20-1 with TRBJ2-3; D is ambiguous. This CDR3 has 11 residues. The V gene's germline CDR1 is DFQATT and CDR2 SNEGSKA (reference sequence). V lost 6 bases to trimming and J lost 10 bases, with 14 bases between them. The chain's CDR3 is CSARFPLPQYF. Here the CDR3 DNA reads TGCAGTGCCAGGTTCCCCCTGCCGCAGTATTTT.

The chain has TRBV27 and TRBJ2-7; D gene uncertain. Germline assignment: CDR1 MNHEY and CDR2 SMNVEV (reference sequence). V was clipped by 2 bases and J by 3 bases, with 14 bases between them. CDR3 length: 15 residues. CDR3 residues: CASSLGWAGDYEQYF. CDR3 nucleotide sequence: TGTGCCAGCAGTTTAGGGTGGGCAGGAGACTACGAGCAGTACTTC.

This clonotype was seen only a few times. The CDR3 region is CASSLIEHSSTDTQYF. The CDR3 nucleotides read TGTGCCAGCAGCTTAATCGAGCACTCAAGCACAGATACGCAGTATTTT. This chain uses TRBV11-1 with TRBJ2-3; D gene unclear. V lost 2 bases and J lost 0, with 12 bases in between. Germline V gene data show CDR1 as SGHAT and CDR2 as FQDESV (reference sequence). The CDR3 spans 16 residues.

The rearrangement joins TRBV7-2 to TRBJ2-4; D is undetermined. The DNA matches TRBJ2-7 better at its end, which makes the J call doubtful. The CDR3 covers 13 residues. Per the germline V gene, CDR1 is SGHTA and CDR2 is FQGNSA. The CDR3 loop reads CASSLEAPDEQYF. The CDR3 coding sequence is TGTGCCAGCAGCTTAGAGGCCCCTGACGAGCAGTACTTC.

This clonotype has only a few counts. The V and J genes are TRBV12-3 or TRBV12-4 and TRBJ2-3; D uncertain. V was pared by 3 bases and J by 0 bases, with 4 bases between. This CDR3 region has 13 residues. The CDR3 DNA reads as TGTGCCAGCAGTTTCCTTAGCACAGATACGCAGTATTTT. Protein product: CASSFLSTDTQYF.

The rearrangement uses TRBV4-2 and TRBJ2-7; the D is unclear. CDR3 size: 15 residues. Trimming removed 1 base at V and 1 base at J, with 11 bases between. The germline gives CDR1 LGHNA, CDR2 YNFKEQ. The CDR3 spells CASSQGPAGSYEQYF. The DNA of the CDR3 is TGTGCCAGCAGCCAAGGACCCGCAGGATCCTACGAGCAGTACTTC.